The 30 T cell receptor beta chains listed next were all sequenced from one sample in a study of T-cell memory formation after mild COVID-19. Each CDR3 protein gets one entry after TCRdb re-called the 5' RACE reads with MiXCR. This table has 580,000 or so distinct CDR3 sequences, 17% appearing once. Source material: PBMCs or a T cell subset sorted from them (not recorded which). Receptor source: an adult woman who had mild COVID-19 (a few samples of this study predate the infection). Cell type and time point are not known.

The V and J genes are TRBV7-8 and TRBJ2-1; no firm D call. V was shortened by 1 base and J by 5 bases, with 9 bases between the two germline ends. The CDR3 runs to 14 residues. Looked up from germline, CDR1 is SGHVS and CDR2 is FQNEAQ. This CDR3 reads CASSLEHLNNEQFF. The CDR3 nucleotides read TGTGCCAGCAGCTTAGAGCACCTTAACAATGAGCAGTTCTTC.

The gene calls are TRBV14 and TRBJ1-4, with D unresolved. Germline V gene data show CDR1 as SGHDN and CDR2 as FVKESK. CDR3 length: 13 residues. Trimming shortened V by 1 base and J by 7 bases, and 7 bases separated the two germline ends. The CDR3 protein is CASSQAPGEKLFF. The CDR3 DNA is TGTGCCAGCAGCCAAGCCCCGGGTGAAAAACTGTTTTTT. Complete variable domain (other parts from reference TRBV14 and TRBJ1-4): EAGVTQFPSHSVIEKGQTVTLRCDPISGHDNLYWYRRVMGKEIKFLLHFVKESKQDESGMPNNRFLAERTGGTYSTLKVQPAELEDSGVYFCASSQAPGEKLFFGSGTQLSVL.

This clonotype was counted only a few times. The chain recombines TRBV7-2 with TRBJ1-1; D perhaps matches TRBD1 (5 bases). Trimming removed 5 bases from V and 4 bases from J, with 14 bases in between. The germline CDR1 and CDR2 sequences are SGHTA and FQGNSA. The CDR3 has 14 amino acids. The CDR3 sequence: CASSVLGGSTEAFF. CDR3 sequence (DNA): TGTGCCAGCAGCGTACTCGGGGGGAGCACTGAAGCTTTCTTT.

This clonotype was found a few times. The CDR3 nucleotides read TGTGCCAGCTATGGTGGGACGGGATTGAACACTGAAGCTTTCTTT. This codes for CASYGGTGLNTEAFF. The chain joins TRBV3-1 to TRBJ1-1, with D tentatively TRBD1 (5 bases). V shed 8 bases and J shed 0 bases, with 16 bases lying between them. Germline V gene lookup returns CDR1 LGHDT and CDR2 YNNKEL (reference sequence). This CDR3 region has 15 residues. The whole variable domain, filled in from reference TRBV3-1 and TRBJ1-1, reads DTAVSQTPKYLVTQMGNDKSIKCEQNLGHDTMYWYKQDSKKFLKIMFSYNNKELIINETVPNRFSPKSPDKAHLNLHINSLELGDSAVYFCASYGGTGLNTEAFFGQGTRLTVV.

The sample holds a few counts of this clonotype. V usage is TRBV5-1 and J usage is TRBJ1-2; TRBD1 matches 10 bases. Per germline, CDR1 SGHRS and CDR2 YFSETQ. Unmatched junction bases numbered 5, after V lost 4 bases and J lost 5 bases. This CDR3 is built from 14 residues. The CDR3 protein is CASSERDRGYGYTF. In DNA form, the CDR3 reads TGCGCCAGCAGCGAGAGGGACAGGGGATATGGCTACACCTTC. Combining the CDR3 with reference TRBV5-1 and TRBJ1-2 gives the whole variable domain KAGVTQTPRYLIKTRGQQVTLSCSPISGHRSVSWYQQTPGQGLQFLFEYFSETQRNKGNFPGRFSGRQFSNSRSEMNVSTLELGDSALYLCASSERDRGYGYTFGSGTRLTVV.

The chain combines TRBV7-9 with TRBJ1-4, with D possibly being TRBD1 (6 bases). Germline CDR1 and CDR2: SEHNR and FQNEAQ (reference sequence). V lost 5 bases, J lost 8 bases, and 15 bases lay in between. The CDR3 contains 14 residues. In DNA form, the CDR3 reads TGTGCCAGCAGCCCCCTAGGGACAAGGGAAAAACTGTTTTTT. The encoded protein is CASSPLGTREKLFF. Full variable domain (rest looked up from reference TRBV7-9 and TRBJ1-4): DTGVSQNPRHKITKRGQNVTFRCDPISEHNRLYWYRQTLGQGPEFLTYFQNEAQLEKSRLLSDRFSAERPKGSFSTLEIQRTEQGDSAMYLCASSPLGTREKLFFGSGTQLSVL.

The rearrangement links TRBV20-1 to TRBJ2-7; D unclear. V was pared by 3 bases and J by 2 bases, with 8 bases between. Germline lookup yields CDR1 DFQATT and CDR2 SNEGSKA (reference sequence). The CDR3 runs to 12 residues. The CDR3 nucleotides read TGCAGTGCTAGCACACTACCCTACGAGCAGTACTTC. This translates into CSASTLPYEQYF.

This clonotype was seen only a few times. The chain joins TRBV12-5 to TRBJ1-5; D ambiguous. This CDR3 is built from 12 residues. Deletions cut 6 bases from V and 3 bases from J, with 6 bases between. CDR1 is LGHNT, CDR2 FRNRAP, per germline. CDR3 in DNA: TGTGCTAGTGGAGAACTCAATCAGCCCCAGCATTTT. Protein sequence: CASGELNQPQHF.

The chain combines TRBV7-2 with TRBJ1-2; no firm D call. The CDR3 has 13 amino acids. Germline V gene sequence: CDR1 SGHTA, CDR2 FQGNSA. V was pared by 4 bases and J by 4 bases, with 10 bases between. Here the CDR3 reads CASSSGISYGYTF. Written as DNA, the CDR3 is TGTGCCAGCAGCTCCGGGATCTCCTATGGCTACACCTTC.

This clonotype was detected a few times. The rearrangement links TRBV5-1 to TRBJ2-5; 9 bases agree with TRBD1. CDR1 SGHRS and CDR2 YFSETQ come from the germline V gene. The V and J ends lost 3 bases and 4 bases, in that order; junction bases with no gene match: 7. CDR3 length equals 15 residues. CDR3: CASSSAGQGTETQYF. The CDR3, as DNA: TGCGCCAGCAGCTCTGCGGGACAGGGAACAGAGACCCAGTACTTC.

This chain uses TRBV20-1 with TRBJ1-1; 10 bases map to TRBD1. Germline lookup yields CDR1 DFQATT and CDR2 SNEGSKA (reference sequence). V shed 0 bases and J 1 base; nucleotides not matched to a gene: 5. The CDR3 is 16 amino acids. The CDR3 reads CSARDPRQGANTEAFF. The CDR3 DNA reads TGCAGTGCTAGAGACCCCCGACAGGGGGCGAACACTGAAGCTTTCTTT.

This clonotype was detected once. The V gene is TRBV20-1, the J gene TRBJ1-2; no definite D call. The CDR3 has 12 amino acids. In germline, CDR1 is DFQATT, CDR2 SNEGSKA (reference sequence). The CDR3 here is CSVRWESLGYTF. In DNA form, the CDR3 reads TGCAGCGTCCGATGGGAGTCCCTCGGCTACACCTTC.

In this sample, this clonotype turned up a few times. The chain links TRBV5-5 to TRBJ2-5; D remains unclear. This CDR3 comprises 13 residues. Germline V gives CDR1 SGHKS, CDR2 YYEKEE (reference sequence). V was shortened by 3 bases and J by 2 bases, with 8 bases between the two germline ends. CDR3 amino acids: CASSSRSQETQYF. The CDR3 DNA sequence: TGTGCCAGCAGCTCGAGGTCTCAAGAGACCCAGTACTTC.

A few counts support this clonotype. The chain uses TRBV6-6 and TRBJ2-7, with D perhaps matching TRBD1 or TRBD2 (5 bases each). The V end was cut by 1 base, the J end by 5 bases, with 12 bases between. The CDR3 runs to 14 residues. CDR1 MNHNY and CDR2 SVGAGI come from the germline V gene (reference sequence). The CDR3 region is CASSYFPGTHEQYF. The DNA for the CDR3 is TGTGCCAGCAGTTACTTCCCAGGGACCCACGAGCAGTACTTC.

The DNA for the CDR3 is TGTGCCTTCCGCCGGGACAGGGTCTCTGAAGCTTTCTTT. Translation gives CAFRRDRVSEAFF. V gene TRBV30 combines with J gene TRBJ1-1; 9 bases agree with TRBD1. Per germline, CDR1 GTSNPN and CDR2 SVGIG (reference sequence). The CDR3 has 13 residues. V shed 7 bases and J 6 bases; nucleotides not matched to a gene: 9. The full variable domain, completed using reference TRBV30 and TRBJ1-1, is SQTIHQWPATLVQPVGSPLSLECTVEGTSNPNLYWYRQAAGRGLQLLFYSVGIGQISSEVPQNLSASRPQDRQFILSSKKLLLSDSGFYLCAFRRDRVSEAFFGQGTRLTVV.

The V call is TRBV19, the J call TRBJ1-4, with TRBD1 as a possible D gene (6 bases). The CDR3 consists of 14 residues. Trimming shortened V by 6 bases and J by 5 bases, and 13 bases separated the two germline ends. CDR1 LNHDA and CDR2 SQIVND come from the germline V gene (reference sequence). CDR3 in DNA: TGTGCCAGTAGCGACGGGGGCGGGAATGAAAAACTGTTTTTT. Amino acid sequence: CASSDGGGNEKLFF. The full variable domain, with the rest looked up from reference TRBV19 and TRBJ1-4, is DGGITQSPKYLFRKEGQNVTLSCEQNLNHDAMYWYRQDPGQGLRLIYYSQIVNDFQKGDIAEGYSVSREKKESFPLTVTSAQKNPTAFYLCASSDGGGNEKLFFGSGTQLSVL.

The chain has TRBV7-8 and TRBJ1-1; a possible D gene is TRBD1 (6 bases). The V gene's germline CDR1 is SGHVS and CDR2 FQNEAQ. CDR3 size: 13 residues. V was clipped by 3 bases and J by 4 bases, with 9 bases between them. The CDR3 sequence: CASSFRRGTEAFF. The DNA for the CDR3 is TGTGCCAGCAGCTTCCGCAGGGGCACTGAAGCTTTCTTT.

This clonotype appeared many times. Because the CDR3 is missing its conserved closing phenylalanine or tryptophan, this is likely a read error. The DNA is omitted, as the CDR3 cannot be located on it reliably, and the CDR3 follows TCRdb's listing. The CDR3 spells CASSTTWGTRIV. This rearrangement joins TRBV19 to TRBJ2-5; the listed D gene, TRBD1, was not tested against the DNA. The CDR3 has 12 residues if both end residues are counted. CDR1 and CDR2 from the germline V gene are LNHDA and SQIVND (reference sequence).

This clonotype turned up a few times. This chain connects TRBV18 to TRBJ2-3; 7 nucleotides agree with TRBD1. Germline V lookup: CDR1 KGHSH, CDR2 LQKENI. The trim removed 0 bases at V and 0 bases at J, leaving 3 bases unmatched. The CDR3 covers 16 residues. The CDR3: CASSPPDRLSTDTQYF. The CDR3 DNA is TGTGCCAGCTCACCACCGGACAGGCTTAGCACAGATACGCAGTATTTT. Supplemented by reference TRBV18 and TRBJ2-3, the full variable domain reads NAGVMQNPRHLVRRRGQEARLRCSPMKGHSHVYWYRQLPEEGLKFMVYLQKENIIDESGMPKERFSAEFPKEGPSILRIQQVVRGDSAAYFCASSPPDRLSTDTQYFGPGTRLTVL.

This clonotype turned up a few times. Written as DNA, the CDR3 is TGTGCCTGGACCCTCGGGGGGGCGGCTAATGAAAAACTGTTTTTT. It codes for CAWTLGGAANEKLFF. This sequence joins TRBV30 and TRBJ1-4; TRBD1 is a possible D gene (6 bases). V was shortened by 4 bases and J by 3 bases, with 15 bases between the two germline ends. This CDR3 comprises 15 residues. The germline V gene encodes CDR1 GTSNPN and CDR2 SVGIG (reference sequence).

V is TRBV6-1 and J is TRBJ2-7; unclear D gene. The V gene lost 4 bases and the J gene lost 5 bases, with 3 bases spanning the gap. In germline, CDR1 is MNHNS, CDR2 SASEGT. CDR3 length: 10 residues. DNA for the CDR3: TGTGCCAGCAGTGTTAACGAGCAGTACTTC. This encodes CASSVNEQYF.

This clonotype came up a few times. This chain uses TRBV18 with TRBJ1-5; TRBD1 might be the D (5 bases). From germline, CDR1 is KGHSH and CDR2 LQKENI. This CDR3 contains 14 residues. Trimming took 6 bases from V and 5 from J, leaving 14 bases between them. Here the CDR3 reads CASSPGGADQPQHF. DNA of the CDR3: TGTGCCAGCTCCCCTGGGGGAGCGGATCAGCCCCAGCATTTT.

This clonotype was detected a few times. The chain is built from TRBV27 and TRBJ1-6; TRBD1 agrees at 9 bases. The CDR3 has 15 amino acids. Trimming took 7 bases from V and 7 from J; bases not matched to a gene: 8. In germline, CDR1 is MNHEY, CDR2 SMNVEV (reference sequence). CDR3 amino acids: CASTELGTGNSPLHF. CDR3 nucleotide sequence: TGTGCCAGCACCGAATTGGGGACAGGGAATTCACCCCTCCACTTT.

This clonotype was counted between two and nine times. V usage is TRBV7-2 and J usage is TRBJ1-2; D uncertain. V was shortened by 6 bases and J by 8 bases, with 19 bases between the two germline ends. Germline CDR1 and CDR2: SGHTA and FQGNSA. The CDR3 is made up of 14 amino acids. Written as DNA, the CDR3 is TGTGCCAGCAGATACGACAACTTGGGGAAAGGCTACACCTTC. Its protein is CASRYDNLGKGYTF. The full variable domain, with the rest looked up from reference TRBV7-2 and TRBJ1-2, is GAGVSQSPSNKVTEKGKDVELRCDPISGHTALYWYRQSLGQGLEFLIYFQGNSAPDKSGLPSDRFSAERTGGSVSTLTIQRTQQEDSAVYLCASRYDNLGKGYTFGSGTRLTVV.

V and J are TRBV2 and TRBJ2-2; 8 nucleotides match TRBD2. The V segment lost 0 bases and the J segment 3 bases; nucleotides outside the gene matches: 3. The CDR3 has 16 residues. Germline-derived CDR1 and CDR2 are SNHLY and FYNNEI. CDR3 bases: TGTGCCAGCAGTGAAGCATTAGCGGGACACACCGGGGAGCTGTTTTTT. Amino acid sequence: CASSEALAGHTGELFF.

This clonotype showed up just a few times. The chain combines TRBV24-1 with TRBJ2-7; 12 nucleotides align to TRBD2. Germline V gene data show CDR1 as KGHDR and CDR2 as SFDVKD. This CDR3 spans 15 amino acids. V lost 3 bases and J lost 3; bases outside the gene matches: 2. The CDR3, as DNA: TGTGCCACCAGTGATGGGACTAGCGGGCGCTACGAGCAGTACTTC. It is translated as CATSDGTSGRYEQYF.

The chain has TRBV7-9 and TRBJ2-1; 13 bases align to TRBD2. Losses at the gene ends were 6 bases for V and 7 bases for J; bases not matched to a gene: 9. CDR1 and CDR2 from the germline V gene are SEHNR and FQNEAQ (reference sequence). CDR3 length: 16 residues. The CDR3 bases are TGTGCCAGCAGGCACTCGACTAGCGGGGGGCCGAATGAGCAGTTCTTC. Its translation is CASRHSTSGGPNEQFF.

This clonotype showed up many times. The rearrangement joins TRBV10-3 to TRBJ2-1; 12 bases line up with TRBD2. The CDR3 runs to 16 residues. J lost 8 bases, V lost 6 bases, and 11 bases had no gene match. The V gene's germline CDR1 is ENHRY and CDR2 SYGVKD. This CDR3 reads CAISSKTSGGGYEQFF. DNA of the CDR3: TGTGCCATCAGCAGTAAGACTAGCGGGGGAGGCTATGAGCAGTTCTTC.

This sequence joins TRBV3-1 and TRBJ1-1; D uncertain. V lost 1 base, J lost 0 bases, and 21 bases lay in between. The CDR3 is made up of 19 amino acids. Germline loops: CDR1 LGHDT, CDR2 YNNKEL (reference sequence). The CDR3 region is CASSQARGLLLTLNTEAFF. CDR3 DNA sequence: TGTGCCAGCAGCCAAGCCCGAGGGTTGCTTTTGACCCTGAACACTGAAGCTTTCTTT.

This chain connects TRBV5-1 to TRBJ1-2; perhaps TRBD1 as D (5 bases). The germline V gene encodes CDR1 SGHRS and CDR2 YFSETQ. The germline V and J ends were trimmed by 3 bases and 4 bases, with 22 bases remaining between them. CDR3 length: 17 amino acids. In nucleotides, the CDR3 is TGCGCCAGCAGCTACTCCCCCGGGGGGAGCGTCCCCTATGGCTACACCTTC. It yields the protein CASSYSPGGSVPYGYTF. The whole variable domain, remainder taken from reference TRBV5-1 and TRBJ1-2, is KAGVTQTPRYLIKTRGQQVTLSCSPISGHRSVSWYQQTPGQGLQFLFEYFSETQRNKGNFPGRFSGRQFSNSRSEMNVSTLELGDSALYLCASSYSPGGSVPYGYTFGSGTRLTVV.